The clone carrying this T cell receptor beta chain was observed a few times. Antigen specificity is unknown. This CDR3 region has 15 residues. Trimming cost V 4 bases and J 1 base, with 14 bases left between them. CDR1 is SGHRS and CDR2 is YFSETQ in the germline V gene. In the PCR, 60 Vbeta and 13 Jbeta primers were used. Libraries were prepared by immunoSEQ multiplex PCR; TCRdb keeps only in-frame clonotypes and omits some of them. Of 120,000 to 150,000 clones listed, 76% are singletons. The sample is drawn from a study of cytomegalovirus exposure and HLA in healthy donors. Whole-study results and caveats: When a later analysis compared HLA-associated TCR beta chains with equally common others, the HLA-associated chains turned out to be more clonally expanded and to have lower generation probabilities. Being productive about 87% or about 30% of the time was typical of most TCR beta V segments in an earlier analysis. Serostatus for CMV was the only available immune exposure information. A reported reduction in N-insertions relative to the 666-donor mean was seen in an Asian-associated ancestry cluster in a later analysis.

The genes are TRBV5-1 and TRBJ1-1, with D tentatively TRBD1 (5 bases). Specimen: PBMCs. The origin of this receptor is a man in his forties or fifties in good health and CMV-seronegative. The CDR3 coding sequence is TGCGCCAGCAGCCCCTGGACAACGGGGAACACTGAAGCTTTCTTT. This translates into CASSPWTTGNTEAFF.